These 27 T cell receptor beta chains were sequenced from one sample in a study of response to subunit inactivated influenza vaccine. One entry per CDR3 protein, called by TCRdb with MiXCR from the RT-PCR reads. The sample yields hundreds of thousands of distinct CDR3 sequences, over 9% seen once. These data were likewise used in another study, on T cells expressing NK-cell markers. That report notes: For TCR beta, cDNA was produced by 5'RACE template switching with UMIs.

The source material was PBMCs from blood, sampled on the day of vaccination. The source is a man between 50 and 59 years old who received an inactivated influenza vaccine.

V is TRBV29-1 and J is TRBJ2-3, with TRBD1 identical over 9 bases. V was clipped by 5 bases and J by 4 bases; unmatched bases: 7. Germline V lookup: CDR1 SQVTM, CDR2 ANQGSEA. The CDR3 length is 14 residues. This CDR3 is CSVLGTGISDTQYF. The CDR3 region has the DNA TGCAGCGTTCTCGGGACAGGGATCTCAGATACGCAGTATTTT.

The chain links TRBV3-1 to TRBJ1-2, with D perhaps matching TRBD1 (5 bases). Trimming pared 8 bases from V and 2 bases from J, leaving 15 bases between. CDR1 LGHDT and CDR2 YNNKEL come from the germline V gene (reference sequence). The CDR3 is made up of 14 amino acids. CDR3 in DNA: TGTGCCAGCGGCAATCGACAGACCAACTATGGCTACACCTTC. Its protein product is CASGNRQTNYGYTF.

The chain recombines TRBV4-3 with TRBJ2-7, with D perhaps being TRBD1 or TRBD2 (6 bases each). CDR3 length equals 15 residues. The V end lost 0 bases, the J end lost 3 bases, and 12 bases lay between the germline ends. Germline V gene lookup returns CDR1 LGHNA and CDR2 YSLEER. CDR3 DNA: TGCGCCAGCAGCCAAGAGCGGGACATTTTCTACGAGCAGTACTTC. Translating it yields CASSQERDIFYEQYF.

This clonotype was seen more than once but under ten times. The V call is TRBV5-1, the J call TRBJ2-5; D may match TRBD1 or TRBD2 (5 bases each). Germline V lookup: CDR1 SGHRS, CDR2 YFSETQ. CDR3 length: 15 residues. Trimming cost V 2 bases and J 5 bases, with 16 bases left between them. The CDR3, as DNA: TGCGCCAGCAGCTTCGGTCCCACGTGGGGGGAGACCCAGTACTTC. Translation: CASSFGPTWGETQYF.

V is TRBV12-3 or TRBV12-4 and J is TRBJ2-1; D may be TRBD1 or TRBD2 (5 bases each). V lost 3 bases to trimming and J lost 7 bases, with 16 bases between them. The CDR3 sequence is 15 residues long. CDR3 residues: CASSFDRLSGNEQFF. The CDR3, as DNA: TGTGCCAGCAGTTTTGACAGACTCTCGGGGAATGAGCAGTTCTTC.

The gene calls are TRBV5-4 and TRBJ2-7, with 15 bases fitting TRBD2. Unmatched junction bases numbered 7, after V lost 3 bases and J lost 6 bases. The CDR3 is 16 amino acids. Germline lookup yields CDR1 SGHNT and CDR2 YYREEE (reference sequence). The CDR3 DNA follows: TGTGCCAGCAGCTCACCGGGACTAGCGGGAGGATCCGAGCAGTACTTC. Translated: CASSSPGLAGGSEQYF.

This clonotype was observed a handful of times. The J gene is TRBJ1-1, the V gene TRBV12-3 or TRBV12-4; D not certain. V gave up 6 bases and J gave up 6 bases, with 11 bases separating them. CDR3 length: 12 amino acids. The CDR3 here is CASSLLTAEAFF. DNA of the CDR3: TGTGCCAGCAGCTTACTAACAGCTGAAGCTTTCTTT.

This clonotype has a handful of counts. The chain joins TRBV9 to TRBJ2-3; 8 bases align to TRBD2. The CDR3 contains 15 residues. CDR1 and CDR2 (germline): SGDLS, YYNGEE. Trimming cost V 4 bases and J 6 bases; bases outside gene matches: 10. The CDR3 reads CASSPLSGSGDTQYF. CDR3 DNA: TGTGCCAGCAGCCCCCTCAGCGGGAGTGGCGATACGCAGTATTTT.

V usage is TRBV6-5 and J usage is TRBJ2-5; D gene ambiguous. Germline-derived CDR1 and CDR2 are MNHEY and SVGAGI. This CDR3 is built from 11 residues. The V end was cut by 2 bases, the J end by 10 bases, with 8 bases between. The CDR3 DNA is TGTGCCAGCAGTTACATCGACAACCAGTACTTC. Residues: CASSYIDNQYF.

This clonotype was observed a few times. The chain uses TRBV14 and TRBJ2-3; D ambiguous. Between the trimmed V and J ends, which lost 4 bases and 5 bases, there was a span of 10 bases. CDR3 length equals 13 residues. The germline V gene encodes CDR1 SGHDN and CDR2 FVKESK. The CDR3 bases are TGTGCCAGCAGCCGGGATCTCGTAGATACGCAGTATTTT. As protein: CASSRDLVDTQYF.

This clonotype was observed a few times. This sequence joins TRBV11-2 and TRBJ2-1, with D hard to call. The germline CDR1 and CDR2 sequences are SGHAT and FQNNGV. The CDR3 length is 14 residues. Trimming took off 5 bases at V and 0 bases at J, with 8 bases between the two ends. CDR3 protein: CASSPASSYNEQFF. The DNA for the CDR3 is TGTGCCAGCAGCCCTGCCAGCTCCTACAATGAGCAGTTCTTC.

This clonotype was seen a few times. V is TRBV13 and J is TRBJ2-1; 9 nucleotides match TRBD2. J gave up 8 bases and V 7 bases, and 15 bases lay outside the gene matches. Germline assignment: CDR1 PRHDT and CDR2 FYEKMQ (reference sequence). The CDR3 length is 16 residues. The CDR3 loop reads CASIDVRGGTFYEQFF. The CDR3 DNA reads as TGTGCCAGCATAGACGTGCGGGGGGGAACATTTTATGAGCAGTTCTTC.

The genes are TRBV29-1 and TRBJ2-1; 12 positions agree with TRBD1. Germline CDR1 reads SQVTM; CDR2 reads ANQGSEA. With V trimmed by 7 bases and J by 9 bases, 7 bases remained unmatched. The CDR3 totals 13 residues. This chain's CDR3 is CSAEGDRGPEQFF. DNA for the CDR3: TGCAGCGCCGAGGGGGACAGGGGGCCTGAGCAGTTCTTC.

The V and J genes are TRBV6-1 and TRBJ1-3, with no clear D. Germline V gene sequence: CDR1 MNHNS, CDR2 SASEGT. V was trimmed by 7 bases and J by 0 bases, leaving 7 bases between them. The CDR3 consists of 13 residues. DNA of the CDR3: TGTGCCAGCACGAGGAGCTCTGGAAACACCATATATTTT. This encodes CASTRSSGNTIYF.

This clonotype appeared a few times. This sequence joins TRBV7-9 and TRBJ1-1, with 10 bases identical to TRBD1. CDR1 is SEHNR and CDR2 is FQNEAQ in the germline V gene (reference sequence). With V trimmed by 5 bases and J by 5 bases, 5 bases remained unmatched. The CDR3 covers 14 residues. CDR3: CASSHDRGPTEAFF. Written as DNA, the CDR3 is TGTGCCAGCAGCCACGACAGGGGGCCGACTGAAGCTTTCTTT.

The V gene is TRBV5-5, the J gene TRBJ2-1; 8 bases are a match to TRBD1. In germline, CDR1 is SGHKS, CDR2 YYEKEE (reference sequence). Trimming at V came to 4 bases and at J to 6 bases, leaving 9 bases not matched to a gene. There are 15 residues in the CDR3. The CDR3 DNA reads as TGTGCCAGCAGCCCGCCAGGGCAGGGGGCCAATGAGCAGTTCTTC. It specifies CASSPPGQGANEQFF.

This clonotype was counted a few times. The chain carries TRBV3-1 and TRBJ1-1; D uncertain. Germline V gives CDR1 LGHDT, CDR2 YNNKEL (reference sequence). V lost 3 bases and J lost 2, with 10 bases in between. This CDR3 has 14 residues. CDR3 amino acids: CASSHTLSNTEAFF. CDR3 sequence (DNA): TGTGCCAGCAGCCACACCCTAAGTAACACTGAAGCTTTCTTT.

This clonotype was counted many times. In DNA form, the CDR3 reads TGCGCCAGCAGCTTTGACGTCAGGGCAGGCGGGGAGCTGTTTTTT. Protein sequence: CASSFDVRAGGELFF. The V and J genes are TRBV5-1 and TRBJ2-2; weak D call: TRBD1 (5 bases). V lost 2 bases and J lost 7, with 15 bases in between. CDR1 is SGHRS and CDR2 is YFSETQ in the germline V gene. The CDR3 runs 15 residues.

In this sample, this clonotype turned up a few times. The chain combines TRBV28 with TRBJ2-3; the D is unclear. Germline lookup yields CDR1 MDHEN and CDR2 SYDVKM. The ends were cut back, 2 bases at V and 0 bases at J, with 9 bases in the middle. This CDR3 contains 15 residues. Here the CDR3 DNA reads TGTGCCAGCAGTTTAGCTTCGACCAGCACAGATACGCAGTATTTT. It yields the protein CASSLASTSTDTQYF.

The V call is TRBV5-4, the J call TRBJ2-5; D remains unclear. Germline CDR1 reads SGHNT; CDR2 reads YYREEE (reference sequence). The ends were cut back, 6 bases at V and 4 bases at J, with 13 bases in the middle. The CDR3 consists of 13 residues. The CDR3 loop is CASKATGRETQYF. Written as DNA, the CDR3 is TGTGCCAGCAAGGCGACGGGTCGAGAGACCCAGTACTTC.

The rearrangement joins TRBV18 to TRBJ2-1; 9 nucleotides line up with TRBD2. The CDR3 consists of 16 residues. J lost 5 bases, V lost 1 base, and 6 bases had no gene match. Germline CDR1 reads KGHSH; CDR2 reads LQKENI. Here the CDR3 DNA reads TGTGCCAGCTCACCACTTAAGCGGGGGGCACACAATGAGCAGTTCTTC. Translating it yields CASSPLKRGAHNEQFF.

CDR3 nucleotides: TGTGCCAGCAGTAAAACTAGGGGGCGAGATACGCAGTATTTT. Translating it yields CASSKTRGRDTQYF. The V call is TRBV6-2 or TRBV6-3, the J call TRBJ2-3; 7 nucleotides agree with TRBD1. From germline, CDR1 is MNHEY and CDR2 SVGEGT. The CDR3 totals 14 residues. Trimming took 5 bases from V and 5 from J; bases not matched to a gene: 7.

The chain couples TRBV28 to TRBJ2-4, with 8 nucleotides matching TRBD1. The trim removed 7 bases at V and 0 bases at J, leaving 11 bases unmatched. The CDR3 runs 17 residues. Germline CDR1 is MDHEN and CDR2 is SYDVKM. CDR3 loop: CASKTGEAQGAKNIQYF. The CDR3 coding sequence is TGTGCCAGCAAGACAGGGGAAGCGCAGGGAGCCAAAAACATTCAGTACTTC.

This clonotype was seen repeatedly, ten times or more. The V call is TRBV20-1, the J call TRBJ1-5; D is unresolved. Germline-derived CDR1 and CDR2 are DFQATT and SNEGSKA (reference sequence). CDR3 length: 12 residues. V was trimmed by 4 bases and J by 6 bases, leaving 10 bases between them. The CDR3 spells CSATTGFQPQHF. The CDR3 DNA sequence: TGCAGTGCTACCACGGGATTTCAGCCCCAGCATTTT.

V usage is TRBV30 and J usage is TRBJ2-1; TRBD2 might be the D (6 bases). The length of the CDR3 is 14 residues. The V end lost 1 base, the J end lost 5 bases, and 12 bases lay between the germline ends. Germline assignment: CDR1 GTSNPN and CDR2 SVGIG (reference sequence). In DNA, the CDR3 is TGTGCCTGGAGTGAAGGGACTTTTAACAATGAGCAGTTCTTC. Residues: CAWSEGTFNNEQFF. Full variable domain (rest looked up from reference TRBV30 and TRBJ2-1): SQTIHQWPATLVQPVGSPLSLECTVEGTSNPNLYWYRQAAGRGLQLLFYSVGIGQISSEVPQNLSASRPQDRQFILSSKKLLLSDSGFYLCAWSEGTFNNEQFFGPGTRLTVL.

This rearrangement joins TRBV6-1 to TRBJ2-3; tentatively, D is TRBD2 (5 bases). CDR3 length equals 14 residues. Germline V gene lookup returns CDR1 MNHNS and CDR2 SASEGT. Trimming removed 5 bases from V and 5 bases from J, with 14 bases in between. CDR3 sequence: CASSPQRLGDTQYF. The CDR3, as DNA: TGTGCCAGCAGTCCTCAGCGGTTAGGAGATACGCAGTATTTT.

The chain links TRBV28 to TRBJ2-5; D may correspond to TRBD1 or TRBD2 (6 bases each). The CDR3 runs 15 residues. Trimming removed 8 bases at V and 2 bases at J, with 18 bases between. Per germline, CDR1 MDHEN and CDR2 SYDVKM. CDR3 coding DNA: TGTGCCAGCTCGCCGGCGGGACACTCTCAAGAGACCCAGTACTTC. Its protein is CASSPAGHSQETQYF. The whole variable domain, remainder taken from reference TRBV28 and TRBJ2-5, is DVKVTQSSRYLVKRTGEKVFLECVQDMDHENMFWYRQDPGLGLRLIYFSYDVKMKEKGDIPEGYSVSREKKERFSLILESASTNQTSMYLCASSPAGHSQETQYFGPGTRLLVL.